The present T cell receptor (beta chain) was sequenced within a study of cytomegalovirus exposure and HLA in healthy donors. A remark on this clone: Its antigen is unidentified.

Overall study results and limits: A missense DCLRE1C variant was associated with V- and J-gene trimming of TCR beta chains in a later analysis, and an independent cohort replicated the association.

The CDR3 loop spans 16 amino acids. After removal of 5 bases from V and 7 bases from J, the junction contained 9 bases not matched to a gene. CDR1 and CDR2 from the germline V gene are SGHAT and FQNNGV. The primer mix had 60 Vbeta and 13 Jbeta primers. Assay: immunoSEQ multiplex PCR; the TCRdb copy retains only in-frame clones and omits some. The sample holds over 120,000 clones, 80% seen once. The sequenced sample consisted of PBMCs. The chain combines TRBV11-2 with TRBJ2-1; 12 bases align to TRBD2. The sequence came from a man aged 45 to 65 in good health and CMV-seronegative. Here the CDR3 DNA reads TGTGCCAGCAGCCCGATTTTTGGACTAGCGGGAAATGAGCAGTTCTTC. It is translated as CASSPIFGLAGNEQFF.